A single sample is the source of the 22 T cell receptor beta chains below, sequenced in a study of siplizumab effects on memory and regulatory T cells. Profiling relied on immunoSEQ multiplex PCR, and the TCRdb table lists in-frame clones only, not all of them. This table holds roughly 120,000 clones, around 94% found once. Sequencing was done on a sample of non-Treg CD4+ T cells sorted from blood. Every receptor here comes from a human donor in good health.

This clone was recorded a few times. This chain joins TRBV6-1 and TRBJ2-3; the D is unclear. Germline CDR1 is MNHNS and CDR2 is SASEGT. CDR3 length: 14 residues. V gave up 1 base and J gave up 1 base, with 6 bases separating them. CDR3 in amino acids: CASSEESRTDTQYF. The CDR3 region has the DNA TGTGCCAGCAGTGAAGAAAGCCGCACAGATACGCAGTATTTT.

The genes are TRBV6-5 and TRBJ1-4; 7 nucleotides match TRBD1. Trimming removed 2 bases from V and 3 bases from J; junction bases left unmatched: 6. The CDR3 is made up of 16 amino acids. Germline loops: CDR1 MNHEY, CDR2 SVGAGI. The DNA for the CDR3 is TGTGCCAGCAGTTACCGGCCCGGGACAGCTAATGAAAAACTGTTTTTT. This codes for CASSYRPGTANEKLFF.

The V and J genes are TRBV18 and TRBJ2-1; the match to TRBD2 covers 8 bases. V lost 3 bases to trimming and J lost 9 bases; unmatched junction nucleotides: 7. Per germline, CDR1 KGHSH and CDR2 LQKENI. This CDR3 contains 14 residues. CDR3 sequence: CASSPAGRGGEQFF. The CDR3 nucleotides read TGTGCCAGCTCACCGGCCGGGAGGGGGGGTGAGCAGTTCTTC.

V gene TRBV14 combines with J gene TRBJ1-1; tentatively, D is TRBD1 (5 bases). The CDR3 totals 15 residues. Germline V CDR1 and CDR2: SGHDN, FVKESK. Trimming removed 2 bases at V and 4 bases at J, with 14 bases between. The CDR3 DNA follows: TGTGCCAGCAGCCAAACAGGTTTGGGGAGCACTGAAGCTTTCTTT. It encodes CASSQTGLGSTEAFF.

The CDR3 coding sequence is TGTGCTAGTGGCGACTCCGCATATGACAATGAGCAGTTCTTC. Translated: CASGDSAYDNEQFF. V gene TRBV12-5 combines with J gene TRBJ2-1; no reliable D call. The CDR3 sequence is 14 residues long. CDR1 LGHNT and CDR2 FRNRAP come from the germline V gene. Trimming removed 6 bases at V and 5 bases at J, with 14 bases between.

This CDR3 is CASSTRELGEKLFF. The CDR3 DNA reads TGCGCCAGCAGCACTAGGGAGTTAGGGGAAAAACTGTTTTTT. This sequence joins TRBV4-1 and TRBJ1-4; D remains unclear. V was trimmed by 5 bases and J by 8 bases, leaving 15 bases between them. This CDR3 has 14 residues. The germline V gene has CDR1 MGHRA and CDR2 YSYEKL.

For the CDR3, the DNA is TGTGCCAGCAGCTTTTTAGGGGATCAGCCCCAGCATTTT. The encoded protein is CASSFLGDQPQHF. This chain connects TRBV7-2 to TRBJ1-5; D may be TRBD1 (5 bases). Germline lookup yields CDR1 SGHTA and CDR2 FQGNSA. The CDR3 totals 13 residues. Trimming removed 3 bases at V and 5 bases at J, with 8 bases between.

The rearrangement uses TRBV7-8 and TRBJ2-3; D might be TRBD1 (5 bases). V shed 4 bases and J shed 4 bases, with 15 bases lying between them. The V gene's germline CDR1 is SGHVS and CDR2 FQNEAQ. The CDR3 loop spans 15 amino acids. DNA of the CDR3: TGTGCCAGCAGCTACCGTGGGGCGACAGCAGATACGCAGTATTTT. Encoded protein: CASSYRGATADTQYF.

The gene calls are TRBV11-2 and TRBJ2-3; perhaps TRBD1 as D (6 bases). V was shortened by 5 bases and J by 4 bases, with 10 bases between the two germline ends. Germline CDR1 reads SGHAT; CDR2 reads FQNNGV. The CDR3 length is 13 residues. CDR3: CASSPGAADTQYF. CDR3 bases: TGTGCCAGCAGCCCAGGGGCTGCAGATACGCAGTATTTT.

This clone was recorded once. The V and J genes are TRBV29-1 and TRBJ1-2; TRBD1 aligns across 9 bases. Germline trimming cut 6 bases from V and 4 bases from J; bases unmatched to any gene: 12. CDR3 length equals 15 residues. Germline V CDR1 and CDR2: SQVTM, ANQGSEA. CDR3 protein: CSVRKDRGVSYGYTF. Here the CDR3 DNA reads TGCAGCGTCAGAAAGGACAGGGGAGTTAGCTATGGCTACACCTTC.

This chain uses TRBV6-1 with TRBJ2-4; D is possibly TRBD1 (6 bases). V lost 0 bases and J lost 9, with 12 bases in between. There are 14 residues in the CDR3. The germline CDR1 and CDR2 sequences are MNHNS and SASEGT. This CDR3 reads CASSEAREGGIQYF. CDR3 nucleotides: TGTGCCAGCAGTGAAGCGCGCGAAGGGGGCATTCAGTACTTC.

This clone was observed a handful of times. The chain combines TRBV2 with TRBJ1-1, with D possibly TRBD1 on 6 matching bases. Trimming removed 6 bases from V and 3 bases from J, with 11 bases in between. The CDR3 is 13 amino acids. CDR1 and CDR2 (germline): SNHLY, FYNNEI. CDR3 nucleotide sequence: TGTGCCAGCAGAAAGACAGGAGACACTGAAGCTTTCTTT. The encoded protein is CASRKTGDTEAFF.

The gene calls are TRBV21-1 and TRBJ1-6. TRBV21-1 is described as a pseudogene. This CDR3 contains 13 residues. CDR3 coding DNA: TGTGCCAGCAGCAAACATCCCTACTCACCCCTCCACTTT. It translates to CASSKHPYSPLHF.

The chain combines TRBV6-5 with TRBJ2-3; D is ambiguous. The V end lost 0 bases, the J end lost 4 bases, and 14 bases lay between the germline ends. Germline lookup yields CDR1 MNHEY and CDR2 SVGAGI. This CDR3 is built from 16 residues. The CDR3 nucleotides are TGTGCCAGCAGTTACTCCCGACACTTGGGCCCAGATACGCAGTATTTT. Encoded protein: CASSYSRHLGPDTQYF.

This chain uses TRBV29-1 with TRBJ1-1; D is undetermined. Looked up from germline, CDR1 is SQVTM and CDR2 is ANQGSEA. Trimming cost V 1 base and J 0 bases, with 6 bases left between them. This CDR3 spans 13 amino acids. The CDR3: CSVEAGMNTEAFF. CDR3 in DNA: TGCAGCGTTGAAGCTGGGATGAACACTGAAGCTTTCTTT.

J is TRBJ2-1 and V is TRBV10-3; 10 nucleotides match TRBD2. The germline gives CDR1 ENHRY, CDR2 SYGVKD. V gave up 4 bases and J gave up 8 bases; unmatched junction bases: 14. CDR3 length equals 17 residues. CDR3 coding DNA: TGTGCCATCAGTGTTCGGGCTAGCGGGGGCCTAAGGGATGAGCAGTTCTTC. It yields the protein CAISVRASGGLRDEQFF.

The CDR3 coding sequence is TGTGCCAGCAGCCCCCAGAGTGGAAACACCATATATTTT. Protein product: CASSPQSGNTIYF. The V and J genes are TRBV7-6 and TRBJ1-3; D is ambiguous. The CDR3 is 13 residues long. Germline lookup yields CDR1 SGHVS and CDR2 FNYEAQ. V was cut by 5 bases and J by 3 bases, with 8 bases left in between.

The rearrangement uses TRBV7-2 and TRBJ2-1, with TRBD1 as a possible D gene (6 bases). Looked up from germline, CDR1 is SGHTA and CDR2 is FQGNSA. V dropped 5 bases and J dropped 4 bases, with 15 bases sitting between them. This CDR3 spans 15 amino acids. The CDR3 bases are TGTGCCAGCAGCCCCGGGACAAATTCTTACAATGAGCAGTTCTTC. It is translated as CASSPGTNSYNEQFF.

V is TRBV20-1 and J is TRBJ1-2, with D unclear. The germline gives CDR1 DFQATT, CDR2 SNEGSKA (reference sequence). Trimming took off 0 bases at V and 6 bases at J, with 5 bases between the two ends. This CDR3 contains 11 residues. The CDR3 reads CSARDRNGYTF. The CDR3 coding sequence is TGCAGTGCTAGAGACCGGAATGGCTACACCTTC.

The chain recombines TRBV7-7 with TRBJ2-2, with 7 bases fitting TRBD2. This CDR3 comprises 16 residues. Losses at the gene ends were 2 bases for V and 0 bases for J; bases not matched to a gene: 3. The germline V gene encodes CDR1 SSHAT and CDR2 FNYEAQ (reference sequence). CDR3 residues: CASSLNAGANTGELFF. The CDR3 DNA is TGTGCCAGCAGCTTAAATGCGGGGGCGAACACCGGGGAGCTGTTTTTT. The whole variable domain, filled in from reference TRBV7-7 and TRBJ2-2, reads GAGVSQSPRYKVTKRGQDVTLRCDPISSHATLYWYQQALGQGPEFLTYFNYEAQPDKSGLPSDRFSAERPEGSISTLTIQRTEQRDSAMYRCASSLNAGANTGELFFGEGSRLTVL.

The CDR3 sequence is CASRGGLAGAQNTGELFF. CDR3 DNA sequence: TGTGCCAGTAGAGGGGGACTAGCGGGGGCGCAGAACACCGGGGAGCTGTTTTTT. V is TRBV19 and J is TRBJ2-2; 14 bases are a match to TRBD2. Losses at the gene ends were 6 bases for V and 1 base for J; bases not matched to a gene: 7. The CDR3 consists of 18 residues. CDR1 is LNHDA and CDR2 is SQIVND in the germline V gene (reference sequence).

Comment on this clone: This CDR3 is also generated by other DNA sequences in the sample. The rearrangement joins TRBV4-1 to TRBJ1-1; 10 positions agree with TRBD1. CDR1 is MGHRA and CDR2 is YSYEKL in the germline V gene. After removal of 0 bases from V and 7 bases from J, the junction contained 5 bases not matched to a gene. This CDR3 has 15 residues. The CDR3 region has the DNA TGCGCCAGCAGCCAAGACCGAGGGACAGGGGATGAAGCTTTCTTT. It translates to CASSQDRGTGDEAFF.